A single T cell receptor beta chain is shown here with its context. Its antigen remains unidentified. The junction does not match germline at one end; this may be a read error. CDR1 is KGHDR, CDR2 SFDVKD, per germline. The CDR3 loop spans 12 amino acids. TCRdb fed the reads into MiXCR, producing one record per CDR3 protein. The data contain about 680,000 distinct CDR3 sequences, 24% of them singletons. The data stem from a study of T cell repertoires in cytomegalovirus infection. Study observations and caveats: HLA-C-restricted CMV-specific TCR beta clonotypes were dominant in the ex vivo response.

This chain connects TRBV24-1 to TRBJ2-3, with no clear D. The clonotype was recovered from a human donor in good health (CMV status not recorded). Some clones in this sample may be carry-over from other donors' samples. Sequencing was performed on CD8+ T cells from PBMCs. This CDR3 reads CTTSEVADTQYF. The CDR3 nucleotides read TGTACCACCAGTGAAGTTGCAGATACGCAGTATTTT.